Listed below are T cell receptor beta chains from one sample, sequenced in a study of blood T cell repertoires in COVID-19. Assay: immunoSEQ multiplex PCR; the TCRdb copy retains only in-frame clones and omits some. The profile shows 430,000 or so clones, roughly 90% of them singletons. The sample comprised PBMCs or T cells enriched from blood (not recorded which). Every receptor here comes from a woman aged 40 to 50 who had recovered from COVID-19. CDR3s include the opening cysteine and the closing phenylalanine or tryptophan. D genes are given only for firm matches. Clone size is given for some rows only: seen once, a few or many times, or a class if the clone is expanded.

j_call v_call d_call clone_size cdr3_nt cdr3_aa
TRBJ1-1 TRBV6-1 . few TGTGCCAGCAGTGAACCCTTCCAAGGACAACGGGCTTTCTTT CASSEPFQGQRAFF
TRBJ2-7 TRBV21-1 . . TGTGCCAGCACACCGAAGCCGGGACACAAGTCCTACGAGCAGTACTTC CASTPKPGHKSYEQYF
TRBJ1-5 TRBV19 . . TGTGCCAGTAGTATAACAGGGAGGGGGAGTCAGCCCCAGCATTTT CASSITGRGSQPQHF
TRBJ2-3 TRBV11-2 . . TGTGCCAGCAGCCCTTCCCCCGGTACGCAGTATTTT CASSPSPGTQYF
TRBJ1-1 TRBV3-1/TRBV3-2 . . TGTGCCAGCAGCCAGACAGCTATGAACACTGAAGCTTTCTTT CASSQTAMNTEAFF
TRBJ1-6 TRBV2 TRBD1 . TGTGCCAGCAGGGAGACAGGGGGAGGAAATTCACCCCTCCACTTT CASRETGGGNSPLHF
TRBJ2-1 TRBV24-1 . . TGTGCCACCAGTGATTTAGATGGCGGCTCCTACAATGAGCAGTTCTTC CATSDLDGGSYNEQFF
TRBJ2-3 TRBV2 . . TGTGCCAGCCAAATGGCGGGTGTGTCCGCAGATACGCAGTATTTT CASQMAGVSADTQYF
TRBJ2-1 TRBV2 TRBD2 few TGTGCCAGCAGTGTCCCCTCCGTTGGACTAGCGGACAATGAGCAGTTCTTC CASSVPSVGLADNEQFF
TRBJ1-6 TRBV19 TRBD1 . TGTGCCAGTAGCAATCAACAGGGGGCGAATTCACCCCTCCACTTT CASSNQQGANSPLHF
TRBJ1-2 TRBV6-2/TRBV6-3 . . TGTGCCAGCAGTCCAGAGAATCCACAGGTTAAAGGGGATGGCTACACCTTC CASSPENPQVKGDGYTF
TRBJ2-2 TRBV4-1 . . TGCGCCAGCAGCCCCCAGGGCAGCTTCACCGGGGAGCTGTTTTTT CASSPQGSFTGELFF
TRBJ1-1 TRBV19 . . TGTGCCAGTAGTTACAAGAACACTGAAGCTTTCTTT CASSYKNTEAFF
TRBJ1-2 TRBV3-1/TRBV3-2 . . TGTGCCAGCAGCCAAGGGGCAGGCCAAGGCTACACCTTC CASSQGAGQGYTF
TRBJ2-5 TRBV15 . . TGTGCCACCAGCATCGACAGAGAGTACCAAGAGACCCAGTACTTC CATSIDREYQETQYF
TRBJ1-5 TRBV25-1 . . TGTGCCAGCAGTCTCAGGGATCAGCCCCAGCATTTT CASSLRDQPQHF
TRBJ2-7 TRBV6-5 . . TGTGCCAGCAGTTTCAGTAACGAGCAGTACTTC CASSFSNEQYF
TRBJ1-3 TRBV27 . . TGTGCCAGCAGTTTAGGGGCCAACTCTGGAAACACCATATATTTT CASSLGANSGNTIYF
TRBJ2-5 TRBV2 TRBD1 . TGTGCCAGCACTAGGTCAGGGGGAGCCGAAGAGACCCAGTACTTC CASTRSGGAEETQYF
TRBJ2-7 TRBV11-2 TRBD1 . TGTGCCAGCAGCTTGGTTCGACAGGGCTCCTACGAGCAGTACTTC CASSLVRQGSYEQYF
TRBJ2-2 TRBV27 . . TGTGCCAGCAGTCGTAGCGGATCCGTCGCCGGGGAGCTGTTTTTT CASSRSGSVAGELFF
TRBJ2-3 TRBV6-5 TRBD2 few TGTGCCAGCAGTTACGGGCCTAGCGGAAACACAGATACGCAGTATTTT CASSYGPSGNTDTQYF
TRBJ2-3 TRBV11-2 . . TGTGCCAGCAGTCCTGACTTCTCAGCAGATACGCAGTATTTT CASSPDFSADTQYF
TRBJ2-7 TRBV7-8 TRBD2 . TGTGCCAGCAGCAGGACGACTAGCGGGAGCCTCAACGAGCAGTACTTC CASSRTTSGSLNEQYF